Listed here is a single T cell receptor beta chain. The sample holds one count of this clone. No cognate antigen has been identified for it. Per-base qualities were not stored, and no clone one base away is much larger. The data belong to a study of blood T cell repertoires in COVID-19 (dated by TCRdb to 2019 to 2021). Context from the whole study: Collaborator samples came from the United States, Italy and Spain and covered acute and convalescent phases of COVID-19. Deeply sampled blood TCRbeta repertoires from subjects exposed to, actively infected with, or recovered from COVID-19 were included in the dataset. The samples were drawn from two sources: the first 160 participants of the ongoing ImmuneRACE study, and fewer than 1,500 subjects contributed by 6 global collaborators. HLA class I and class II types, where available, came from metadata supplied by the sample provider rather than from assay-based typing. The material from the prospective study consisted of cDNA or gDNA derived from T cells, B-cell-depleted T cells, or PBMCs. A freely available public database, intended as a resource for researchers studying the immune response to SARS-CoV-2, is where the repertoires were released. The sample metadata nearly always contained a de-identified subject ID, COVID-19 status, age in years and sex.

The immunoSEQ Assay, a bias-controlled multiplex PCR, was used to amplify TCRbeta CDR3 regions from genomic DNA. In the original analysis: Nucleated cell counts per sample were estimated from amplification of reference gene primers within the assay. To quantify the absolute abundance of each unique TCRbeta CDR3 rearrangement, sequence reads were collapsed and filtered. For each sample, productive Simpson clonality was calculated as the square root of Simpson's diversity index across productive rearrangements. Sourced from immuneACCESS, this table was stored by TCRdb with only in-frame sequences that have V and J called. A share of the clones is absent; for the studies checked, an unresolved V gene accounts for under half, and the remainder has no known explanation. V and J calls and clone size come straight from that table; D and trimming were deduced from the DNA. The sample table holds more than 70,000 clones, of which roughly 90% were seen once. The ten top clones hold under 8.5% of the sample.

Collaborating institutions collected whole blood in K2EDTA tubes following their own protocols. For TCRbeta analysis, collaborator samples were shipped as frozen whole blood, as isolated PBMCs, or as DNA extracted from either sample type. CDR1 and CDR2 were assigned from the germline V gene as MNHNS and SASEGT. The CDR3, from cysteine to phenylalanine, totals 16 residues. Only the CDR3 portion is preserved as DNA: 48 bases, with reading frame beginning at the first base. The V end loses 0 bases and the J end loses 11 bases, and a stretch of 22 bases separates them. Paper-wide results and their limitations: How much clinical and demographic metadata was included differed by source and by participant, and the metadata was provided uncurated.

The material sequenced was peripheral blood. This TCR came from a man in his sixties with acute or convalescent COVID-19. This sequence uses TRBV6-1 and TRBJ1-1; the D gene is unclear. This receptor has the CDR3 CASSEARGFWGEGAFF. The DNA sequence is given as TGTGCCAGCAGTGAAGCGCGGGGTTTTTGGGGAGAGGGCGCTTTCTTT.